This T cell receptor beta chain was identified during a study of Graves' ophthalmopathy and Graves' hyperthyroidism. The CDR3 has 16 residues. J gave up 4 bases and V 5 bases, and 9 bases lay outside the gene matches. The germline V gene has CDR1 MNHNS and CDR2 SASEGT. This clonotype was counted many times. What it binds is not known. Amplified TCR beta CDR3 regions were obtained using RNA transcripts as template. Second-round multiplex PCR followed a first-round RT-PCR using HTBI primers. One entry per CDR3 protein results from TCRdb running MiXCR on the multiplex PCR reads. In the table there are around 340,000 distinct CDR3 sequences, 17% of which are singletons. Study observations and caveats: Ophthalmopathy was separated from stable hyperthyroidism by a 13-signature model with 85% to 90% sensitivity and approximately 79% specificity.

V is TRBV6-1 and J is TRBJ1-2; 11 positions match TRBD1. The TCR sequence derives from an adult man with Graves' ophthalmopathy. The sequencing sample was made of peripheral blood. The CDR3 nucleotides read TGTGCCAGCAGTAAAGGACAGGGGGCTGGTAGCTATGGCTACACCTTC. Amino acids: CASSKGQGAGSYGYTF.